The 28 T cell receptor beta chains below all came from one sample that was sequenced in a study of blood T cell repertoires in COVID-19. Sequencing used immunoSEQ multiplex PCR; TCRdb keeps in-frame clones, though not all of them. This sample has fewer than 55,000 clones; over 85% occur once, and the top ten carry around 9%. Sequencing was performed on peripheral blood. Every receptor here comes from a man aged 80 or over with active or convalescent COVID-19.

The J gene is TRBJ2-7, the V gene TRBV27; TRBD1 matches at 7 bases. The V gene end was trimmed by 3 bases and the J gene end by 2 bases; junction bases not matched to a gene: 4. The CDR3 loop spans 14 amino acids. CDR1 and CDR2 (germline): MNHEY, SMNVEV (reference sequence). The CDR3 reads CASSFARGPYEQYF. CDR3 sequence (DNA): TGTGCCAGCAGTTTTGCAAGGGGGCCCTACGAGCAGTACTTC.

The CDR3 loop reads CASTGQGGETQYF. The CDR3 DNA follows: TGTGCCAGCACCGGACAGGGAGGAGAGACCCAGTACTTC. The genes are TRBV6-5 and TRBJ2-5; 8 nucleotides match TRBD1. The CDR3 has 13 residues. Germline V gene sequence: CDR1 MNHEY, CDR2 SVGAGI. V shed 7 bases and J 4 bases; nucleotides not matched to a gene: 5.

The chain recombines TRBV18 with TRBJ1-5, with D possibly being TRBD1 (5 bases). The CDR3 totals 18 residues. Germline V gene lookup returns CDR1 KGHSH and CDR2 LQKENI. Trimming removed 5 bases from V and 2 bases from J, with 22 bases in between. Here the CDR3 DNA reads TGTGCCAGCTCATCCTACTTGACAGTGGTCTGCCGCAATCAGCCCCAGCATTTT. It encodes CASSSYLTVVCRNQPQHF.

Comments on this clone: The sample contains more than one DNA sequence encoding this CDR3. V is TRBV5-1 and J is TRBJ2-5, with 8 bases identical to TRBD1. The V gene end was trimmed by 5 bases and the J gene end by 2 bases; junction bases not matched to a gene: 5. CDR1 SGHRS and CDR2 YFSETQ come from the germline V gene. CDR3 length: 14 residues. In DNA, the CDR3 is TGCGCCAGCAGTTTTGGACAGGGTCAAGAGACCCAGTACTTC. Encoded protein: CASSFGQGQETQYF.

The gene calls are TRBV28 and TRBJ1-5; weak D call: TRBD1 (5 bases). Germline CDR1 MDHEN, CDR2 SYDVKM. The CDR3 has 14 residues. V shed 7 bases and J shed 7 bases, with 17 bases lying between them. The CDR3 region has the DNA TGTGCCAGCAACCCTCAGGCAGGGCACCAGCCCCAGCATTTT. It is translated as CASNPQAGHQPQHF.

The chain carries TRBV28 and TRBJ1-4; 7 positions agree with TRBD1. CDR1 and CDR2 (germline): MDHEN, SYDVKM. Germline trimming cut 6 bases from V and 8 bases from J; bases unmatched to any gene: 12. This CDR3 contains 15 residues. The CDR3 is CASRSGQARGEKLFF. CDR3 DNA: TGTGCCAGCAGGTCCGGACAGGCCCGGGGGGAAAAACTGTTTTTT.

The chain carries TRBV6-6 and TRBJ1-4; D remains unclear. This CDR3 has 14 residues. From germline, CDR1 is MNHNY and CDR2 SVGAGI (reference sequence). The V end lost 2 bases, the J end lost 7 bases, and 11 bases lay between the germline ends. DNA of the CDR3: TGTGCCAGCAGTTACGGAACACGAGGTGAAAAACTGTTTTTT. Protein: CASSYGTRGEKLFF.

V and J are TRBV6-2 or TRBV6-3 and TRBJ2-7, with D tentatively TRBD2 (6 bases). V shed 0 bases and J shed 0 bases, with 15 bases lying between them. This CDR3 comprises 17 residues. The germline gives CDR1 MNHEY, CDR2 SVGEGT. This CDR3 reads CASSYSISGLISYEQYF. The CDR3 DNA reads TGTGCCAGCAGTTACTCGATATCTGGACTAATCTCCTACGAGCAGTACTTC.

The chain recombines TRBV18 with TRBJ2-7; 7 bases map to TRBD1. Looked up from germline, CDR1 is KGHSH and CDR2 is LQKENI. This CDR3 comprises 15 residues. The V and J ends lost 3 bases and 2 bases, in that order; junction bases with no gene match: 7. The CDR3 here is CASSPPGTATYEQYF. Here the CDR3 DNA reads TGTGCCAGCTCACCTCCCGGGACAGCGACCTACGAGCAGTACTTC. The full variable domain, with the rest looked up from reference TRBV18 and TRBJ2-7, is NAGVMQNPRHLVRRRGQEARLRCSPMKGHSHVYWYRQLPEEGLKFMVYLQKENIIDESGMPKERFSAEFPKEGPSILRIQQVVRGDSAAYFCASSPPGTATYEQYFGPGTRLTVT.

Within the sample, this clone is medium-sized. The genes are TRBV27 and TRBJ1-6; D may be TRBD1 (5 bases). V gave up 3 bases and J gave up 7 bases, with 7 bases separating them. Looked up from germline, CDR1 is MNHEY and CDR2 is SMNVEV (reference sequence). The CDR3 is made up of 13 amino acids. The DNA of the CDR3 is TGTGCCAGCAGTTTGGGGCAAAATTCACCCCTCCACTTT. It specifies CASSLGQNSPLHF.

The genes are TRBV15 and TRBJ2-3; possibly TRBD2 for D (5 bases). Per the germline V gene, CDR1 is LNHNV and CDR2 is YYDKDF (reference sequence). V gave up 7 bases and J gave up 2 bases, with 10 bases separating them. The length of the CDR3 is 13 residues. The CDR3 DNA reads as TGTGCCACCAAGGCGGGCTACACAGATACGCAGTATTTT. Amino acid sequence: CATKAGYTDTQYF.

The genes are TRBV11-2 and TRBJ1-5; a weak D match, TRBD1 (5 bases). The germline gives CDR1 SGHAT, CDR2 FQNNGV. CDR3 length equals 13 residues. V was cut by 6 bases and J by 5 bases, with 11 bases left in between. The DNA for the CDR3 is TGTGCCAGCAGTTTCGACAGAGATCAGCCCCAGCATTTT. It encodes CASSFDRDQPQHF.

This clone was seen only once. The chain links TRBV30 to TRBJ2-3; 9 nucleotides agree with TRBD2. CDR3 length equals 16 residues. In germline, CDR1 is GTSNPN, CDR2 SVGIG (reference sequence). V trimming: 1 base; J trimming: 4 bases; junction bases outside the gene matches: 9. The CDR3 DNA sequence: TGTGCCTGGAGTGGCCCGAGGGGCGGGGGGGCAGATACGCAGTATTTT. This gives the protein CAWSGPRGGGADTQYF.

The chain is built from TRBV27 and TRBJ1-5; TRBD1 matches at 7 bases. There are 18 residues in the CDR3. The germline gives CDR1 MNHEY, CDR2 SMNVEV (reference sequence). Losses at the gene ends were 2 bases for V and 4 bases for J; bases not matched to a gene: 14. CDR3 nucleotides: TGTGCCAGCAGTTTAGCCCCTGACAGGGTCATAGGAAATCAGCCCCAGCATTTT. The encoded protein is CASSLAPDRVIGNQPQHF.

The genes are TRBV28 and TRBJ1-3, with no clear D. The CDR3 contains 16 residues. The germline V and J ends were trimmed by 3 bases and 0 bases, with 12 bases remaining between them. Germline V CDR1 and CDR2: MDHEN, SYDVKM. The CDR3 nucleotides are TGTGCCAGCAGTTTGGGAGTCTACAGCTCTGGAAACACCATATATTTT. This encodes CASSLGVYSSGNTIYF.

The chain is built from TRBV7-9 and TRBJ2-5, with D perhaps matching TRBD2 (5 bases). V lost 7 bases and J lost 5, with 14 bases in between. Germline CDR1 reads SEHNR; CDR2 reads FQNEAQ (reference sequence). There are 13 residues in the CDR3. The CDR3 sequence: CASTPGGRETQYF. The CDR3 DNA follows: TGTGCCAGCACCCCCGGCGGGCGGGAGACCCAGTACTTC.

The chain has TRBV7-7 and TRBJ2-1, with 10 bases identical to TRBD2. The V and J ends lost 5 bases and 7 bases, in that order; junction bases with no gene match: 8. Germline assignment: CDR1 SSHAT and CDR2 FNYEAQ (reference sequence). This CDR3 is 15 amino acids long. The DNA of the CDR3 is TGTGCCAGCAGCCTGGGACTAGCGTTAGGGAATGAGCAGTTCTTC. Amino acids: CASSLGLALGNEQFF. The full variable domain, completed using reference TRBV7-7 and TRBJ2-1, is GAGVSQSPRYKVTKRGQDVTLRCDPISSHATLYWYQQALGQGPEFLTYFNYEAQPDKSGLPSDRFSAERPEGSISTLTIQRTEQRDSAMYRCASSLGLALGNEQFFGPGTRLTVL.

This chain joins TRBV30 and TRBJ2-7; TRBD1 matches 8 bases. Germline CDR1 GTSNPN, CDR2 SVGIG (reference sequence). The CDR3 is 15 residues long. V shed 5 bases and J 6 bases; nucleotides not matched to a gene: 15. The CDR3 DNA sequence: TGTGCCTGGCGCAATTTTGGACAGGGAGGCTCCGAGCAGTACTTC. Translation: CAWRNFGQGGSEQYF.

The rearrangement uses TRBV3-1 (or the pseudogene TRBV3-2) and TRBJ2-2, with D tentatively TRBD2 (6 bases). CDR1 is LGHDT and CDR2 is YNNKEL in the germline V gene (reference sequence). V dropped 4 bases and J dropped 4 bases, with 10 bases sitting between them. The CDR3 contains 14 residues. CDR3 sequence reads: CASSLRDGTGELFF. In DNA form, the CDR3 reads TGTGCCAGCAGCCTGCGGGACGGCACCGGGGAGCTGTTTTTT.

This chain connects TRBV6-5 to TRBJ2-4; possible D gene TRBD1, 6 bases. The CDR3 runs to 15 residues. V lost 0 bases and J 7 bases, leaving 13 bases between the germline ends. Looked up from germline, CDR1 is MNHEY and CDR2 is SVGAGI. The DNA of the CDR3 is TGTGCCAGCAGTTACTCAGGGGGTAATGTGAACATTCAGTACTTC. It is translated as CASSYSGGNVNIQYF.

The chain is built from TRBV24-1 and TRBJ2-1, with D perhaps TRBD1 (5 bases). Germline loops: CDR1 KGHDR, CDR2 SFDVKD. The ends were cut back, 4 bases at V and 13 bases at J, with 13 bases in the middle. The CDR3 has 12 amino acids. This chain's CDR3 is CATSDTRREQFF. DNA of the CDR3: TGTGCCACCAGTGACACCCGCAGGGAACAGTTCTTC.

CDR3 bases: TGTGCCAGCAGTTTTCAGGGGGTGGAGACCCAGTACTTC. Protein: CASSFQGVETQYF. The chain carries TRBV12-3 or TRBV12-4 and TRBJ2-5; 7 bases agree with TRBD1. V trimming: 3 bases; J trimming: 5 bases; junction bases outside the gene matches: 3. The CDR3 is 13 amino acids.

The chain links TRBV7-9 to TRBJ2-3; 9 positions match TRBD2. The V gene's germline CDR1 is SEHNR and CDR2 FQNEAQ (reference sequence). V gave up 5 bases and J gave up 6 bases; unmatched junction bases: 18. The CDR3 sequence is 18 residues long. CDR3 in DNA: TGTGCCAGCAGCCATGGGGCGGGGGGGCAACTTCCAGCCGATACGCAGTATTTT. Encoded protein: CASSHGAGGQLPADTQYF.

This clone was observed once. The CDR3 loop reads CATSIQGDTEAFF. CDR3 nucleotide sequence: TGTGCCACCAGCATCCAGGGGGACACTGAAGCTTTCTTT. The chain combines TRBV15 with TRBJ1-1; 7 nucleotides line up with TRBD1. Germline V gene sequence: CDR1 LNHNV, CDR2 YYDKDF (reference sequence). The CDR3 loop spans 13 amino acids. V lost 4 bases and J lost 3; bases outside the gene matches: 2.

This sequence joins TRBV2 and TRBJ2-7; TRBD2 matches at 13 bases. CDR3 length: 15 residues. Losses at the gene ends were 5 bases for V and 3 bases for J; bases not matched to a gene: 4. The germline V gene encodes CDR1 SNHLY and CDR2 FYNNEI. CDR3 DNA sequence: TGTGCCAGCAGTCCCCGGACTAGCGGGAGCTACGAGCAGTACTTC. It is translated as CASSPRTSGSYEQYF. The whole variable domain, filled in from reference TRBV2 and TRBJ2-7, reads EPEVTQTPSHQVTQMGQEVILRCVPISNHLYFYWYRQILGQKVEFLVSFYNNEISEKSEIFDDQFSVERPDGSNFTLKIRSTKLEDSAMYFCASSPRTSGSYEQYFGPGTRLTVT.

This chain joins TRBV29-1 and TRBJ2-3, with 10 bases lining up with TRBD1. The CDR3 runs 14 residues. The germline CDR1 and CDR2 sequences are SQVTM and ANQGSEA. Trimming cost V 5 bases and J 6 bases; bases outside gene matches: 8. CDR3 protein: CSVRRDRGPDTQYF. CDR3 nucleotides: TGCAGCGTTAGGCGGGACAGGGGACCGGATACGCAGTATTTT.

The rearrangement joins TRBV6-8 to TRBJ1-4; D gene unclear. Per the germline V gene, CDR1 is MNHGY and CDR2 is SAAAGT. V was clipped by 2 bases and J by 7 bases, with 14 bases between them. The CDR3 has 15 residues. CDR3 in DNA: TGTGCCAGCAGTTACCCCCCTAGACGGGGTGAAAAACTGTTTTTT. Translation gives CASSYPPRRGEKLFF.

The CDR3 nucleotides are TGTGCCTGGAGTAACGAAAGGACAGGGAGGGGCTACACCTTC. Protein product: CAWSNERTGRGYTF. The rearrangement uses TRBV30 and TRBJ1-2, with 8 positions matching TRBD1. The V and J ends lost 2 bases and 8 bases, in that order; junction bases with no gene match: 10. Germline lookup yields CDR1 GTSNPN and CDR2 SVGIG (reference sequence). This CDR3 contains 14 residues.